Each of the 3 T cell receptor beta chains below was sequenced from the same sample in a study of blood T cells in healthy people across ages. Alongside a J-beta primer mix, a sample-barcoded 5' primer served in a second PCR lasting about 7 to 12 cycles. TCRdb itself ran the 5' RACE reads through MiXCR, one entry per CDR3 protein. The sample records 800,000 to 950,000 distinct CDR3 sequences, around 29% being singletons. These same records also appear under a second study, on T cells of mothers and their children.

What was sequenced was blood. These receptors were collected from a woman aged 40 to 50 in good health.

Comments on this clonotype: This may come from a read error, since a much larger clone is one base off. This chain joins TRBV4-1 and TRBJ2-7; D is uncertain. This CDR3 comprises 13 residues. Per the germline V gene, CDR1 is MGHRA and CDR2 is YSYEKL. The CDR3 loop reads CTSSQGNSYEQYF. The CDR3 DNA sequence: TGCACCAGCAGCCAAGGCAACTCCTACGAGCAGTACTTC.

This clonotype was observed at least ten times. The chain has TRBV28 and TRBJ1-5, with D unresolved. The CDR3 has 12 residues. Trimming shortened V by 6 bases and J by 6 bases, and 9 bases separated the two germline ends. Germline V gives CDR1 MDHEN, CDR2 SYDVKM. CDR3 sequence: CASSLTGQPQHF. In nucleotides, the CDR3 is TGTGCCAGCAGCTTAACGGGTCAGCCCCAGCATTTT.

The rearrangement links TRBV7-9 to TRBJ2-3; 8 bases fit TRBD2. V shed 1 base, J shed 6 bases, and the junction held 9 bases outside the gene matches. Germline-derived CDR1 and CDR2 are SEHNR and FQNEAQ (reference sequence). There are 16 residues in the CDR3. The CDR3 nucleotides read TGTGCCAGCAGCTTAGGAGCCGGGACTAGGGGGGATACGCAGTATTTT. The encoded protein is CASSLGAGTRGDTQYF.